The rows below give T cell receptor beta chains drawn from one sample of a study of STAT5B mutations in CD4+ large granular lymphocyte leukemia. Sequenced by immunoSEQ multiplex PCR; TCRdb stores in-frame clones only, minus some. Among fewer than 25,000 clones listed, around 80% were seen once. The sample taken for sequencing was CD4+ T cells from blood buffy coats. The source is a human donor in good health. The conserved cysteine and the conserved F or W are not part of the CDR3 here.

>13|TRBV6-5|TRBJ1-1
ASGRGGGGTTEAF
>12|TRBV28|TRBJ1-2
ASTNNRRIHGYT
>13|TRBV27|TRBJ2-7
ASSMMTSMIYEQY
>15|TRBV9|TRBJ2-7
ASSPGLAGGISYEQY
>13|TRBV25-1|TRBJ1-2
ASSELAGQGYGYT
>12|TRBV10-1|TRBJ1-1
ASRRDGTNTEAF
>11|TRBV19|TRBJ1-5
ASSIREAQPQH
>14|TRBV7-2|TRBJ1-2
ASSKTSGQGFYGYT
>13|TRBV30|TRBJ2-3
AWGTSGTFRDTQY
>12|TRBV30|TRBJ2-1
AWSVQTDSNEQF
>11|TRBV11-2|TRBJ1-4
ASSLNTVEKLF
>13|TRBV6-4|TRBJ2-3
ASSDPGASTDTQY
>12|TRBV5-1|TRBJ2-5
ASSTGGRQETQY
>14|TRBV2|TRBJ2-7
ASRDVRLAISYEQY
>11|TRBV5-5|TRBJ1-2
ASSSTGEGGYT
>15|TRBV5-8|TRBJ2-5
ASSLGIRGEGQETQY
>16|TRBV7-9|TRBJ2-7
ASSAQGARESLSYEQY
>12|TRBV7-3|TRBJ2-3
ASSFGTGGDTQY
>14|TRBV28|TRBJ1-4
ASSPGQGTTNEKLF
>13|TRBV4-1|TRBJ2-1
ASSQRQGFGNEQF
>14|TRBV7-2|TRBJ2-5
ASSLSDRAFQETQY
>13|TRBV5-1|TRBJ2-1
ASSLIAGANNEQF
>13|TRBV2|TRBJ1-5
ASSADRFSNQPQH
>12|TRBV7-6|TRBJ2-3
ASSFVGGTDTQY
>14|TRBV19|TRBJ2-4
ASSSASSPTKNIQY
>12|TRBV2|TRBJ2-1
ASRTRQGAGGQF
>15|TRBV11-2|TRBJ2-5
ASSLLTSGVPQETQY
>13|TRBV19|TRBJ2-1
ASTPAGGSYNEQF
>12|TRBV5-1|TRBJ1-1
ASSPGQPNTEAF
>10|TRBV28|TRBJ1-5
ASSLLHQPQH